This TCR beta chain was captured by sequencing in a study of response to subunit inactivated influenza vaccine. Study results and caveats: Few new T cells, the authors suggested, are recruited by each seasonal influenza vaccination.

TCRdb independently ran MiXCR on the RT-PCR reads; one entry per CDR3 protein. The sample has about 580,000 distinct CDR3 sequences; around 15% are singletons. Trimming cost V 8 bases and J 4 bases, with 8 bases left between them. Germline CDR1 is SNHLY and CDR2 is FYNNEI. There are 12 residues in the CDR3. A remark on this clonotype: Its antigen is undetermined.

Sequences were derived from PBMCs from blood, sampled roughly 12 days after vaccination. The V gene is TRBV2, the J gene TRBJ2-2; no clear D gene. The sequence came from a man in his fifties or sixties who received an inactivated influenza vaccine. CDR3 amino acids: CASRAFTGELFF. The CDR3 DNA reads TGTGCCAGCCGGGCCTTCACCGGGGAGCTGTTTTTT.